This T cell receptor (beta chain) came from a study of OX40 agonist ivuxolimab in advanced cancers. Some clones are missing from TCRdb's copy, which holds only in-frame ones; the method was immunoSEQ multiplex PCR. The sample has 65,000 to 85,000 clones; more than 75% are singletons. In the case of this clone: Its target is not known.

The study, taken as a whole, reports: The study did not work out the antigen specificity of the expanded peripheral T cells.

Patients with a history of autoimmune disease or on systemic immunosuppression were excluded. Sequencing used CD4+ or CD8+ T cells sorted from blood, obtained in a trial of the OX40 agonist ivuxolimab. This TCR came from an adult with an advanced solid tumor such as melanoma, head and neck, liver or kidney cancer.

In DNA form, the CDR3 reads TGTGCCAGCGGAACGGGGGCCCCCCACAATGAGCAGTTCTTC. Protein: CASGTGAPHNEQFF. The chain couples TRBV11-3 to TRBJ2-1, with D possibly being TRBD1 or TRBD2 (6 bases each). In germline, CDR1 is SGHNT, CDR2 YENEEA. V lost 8 bases and J lost 5, with 16 bases in between. The CDR3 is 14 residues long.